This T cell receptor beta chain appears in the sequencing data of a study of blood T cell repertoires in COVID-19. Study details: Specimens from acute and convalescent COVID-19 originated in the United States, Italy and Spain. T cells, B-cell-depleted T cells, or PBMCs provided the cDNA or gDNA that served as material.

After removal of 3 bases from V and 5 bases from J, the junction contained 5 bases not matched to a gene. The CDR3 extends over 17 amino acids. CDR1 and CDR2 (germline): LNHNV, YYDKDF (reference sequence). The authors' processing: Amplified reference gene primers provided the basis for estimating nucleated cell counts. The repertoire was sequenced with immunoSEQ multiplex PCR; TCRdb's copy has only in-frame clones and lacks some. V and J calls and clone size are as listed in that table; D and trimming were resolved from the DNA. Among some 110,000 clones listed, 65% to 85% were seen once. This TCR was sampled from a woman aged 70-85 years with acute or convalescent COVID-19. Sequencing input: peripheral blood. The chain employs TRBV15 and TRBJ2-3; 16 bases match TRBD2. In DNA form, the CDR3 reads TGTGCCACCAGCAGCGGGACTAGCGGGGGGGCTGAAGATACGCAGTATTTT. Translation: CATSSGTSGGAEDTQYF.